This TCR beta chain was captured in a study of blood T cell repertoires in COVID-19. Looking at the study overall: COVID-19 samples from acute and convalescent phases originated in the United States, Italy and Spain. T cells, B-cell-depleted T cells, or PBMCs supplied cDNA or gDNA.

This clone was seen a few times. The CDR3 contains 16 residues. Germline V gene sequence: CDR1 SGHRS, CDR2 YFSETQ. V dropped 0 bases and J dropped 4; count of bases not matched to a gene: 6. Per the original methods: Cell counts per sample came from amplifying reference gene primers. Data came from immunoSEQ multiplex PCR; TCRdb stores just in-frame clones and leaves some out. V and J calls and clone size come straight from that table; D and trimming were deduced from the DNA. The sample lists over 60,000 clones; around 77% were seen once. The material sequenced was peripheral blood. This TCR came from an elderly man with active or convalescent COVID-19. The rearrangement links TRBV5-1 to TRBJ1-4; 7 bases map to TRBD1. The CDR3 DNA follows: TGCGCCAGCAGCTTGGTAAACAGGGGTGATAATGAAAAACTGTTTTTT. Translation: CASSLVNRGDNEKLFF.